The 16 T cell receptor beta chains reported below all come from one sample, sequenced in a study of shared clonotypes between healthy human individuals. The protocol was immunoSEQ multiplex PCR, while the TCRdb copy is restricted to in-frame clones and leaves out a portion. The data contain hundreds of thousands of clones, about 90% of them seen just once; the ten biggest clones take up approximately 24%. Naive CD8 cells, CD45RO-negative and positively selected for CCR7, excluded terminally differentiated effector memory CD45RA+ cells. The specimen was naive CD8+ T cells sorted from blood. Receptors originate from a young man in good health.

This sequence joins TRBV4-3 and TRBJ2-1; 12 bases are shared with TRBD2. Germline V lookup: CDR1 LGHNA, CDR2 YSLEER. The CDR3 is made up of 16 amino acids. V shed 1 base, J shed 4 bases, and the junction held 2 bases outside the gene matches. CDR3: CASSQVLAGGYNEQFF. CDR3 nucleotides: TGCGCCAGCAGCCAAGTTCTAGCGGGAGGGTACAATGAGCAGTTCTTC.

This clone occurred once. CDR3: CASSLGRGNNEQFF. CDR3 DNA: TGTGCCAGCAGCTTAGGGCGAGGTAACAATGAGCAGTTCTTC. This rearrangement joins TRBV11-3 to TRBJ2-1; D unresolved. V was cut by 1 base and J by 5 bases, with 9 bases left in between. CDR1 is SGHNT and CDR2 is YENEEA in the germline V gene. This CDR3 contains 14 residues.

This clone was seen just once. The gene calls are TRBV7-9 and TRBJ2-1; 9 bases are shared with TRBD2. The CDR3 covers 17 residues. From germline, CDR1 is SEHNR and CDR2 FQNEAQ (reference sequence). V lost 11 bases, J lost 0 bases, and 14 bases stayed unmatched. The CDR3 here is CASDGAGGKSSYNEQFF. Here the CDR3 DNA reads TGTGCCTCGGATGGAGCGGGAGGCAAGAGCTCCTACAATGAGCAGTTCTTC.

This clone was recorded a few times. V and J are TRBV7-9 and TRBJ2-1; 7 nucleotides align to TRBD2. The junction had 16 bases not matched to a gene; V was cut back by 7 bases and J by 10 bases. The germline gives CDR1 SEHNR, CDR2 FQNEAQ (reference sequence). The CDR3 covers 15 residues. This chain's CDR3 is CASTPGREFLGEQFF. The CDR3 DNA reads TGTGCCAGCACCCCAGGGCGGGAGTTCCTAGGAGAGCAGTTCTTC.

The CDR3 DNA follows: TGTGCCAGCAGTAGACTTGTCCAAGAGACCCAGTACTTC. Translating it yields CASSRLVQETQYF. The chain employs TRBV27 and TRBJ2-5, with D unresolved. This CDR3 spans 13 amino acids. V lost 5 bases to trimming and J lost 1 base, with 8 bases between them. Germline V gene lookup returns CDR1 MNHEY and CDR2 SMNVEV (reference sequence).

Written as DNA, the CDR3 is TGTGCCAGCAGCTTTAAGTGGACGGGGGAGACCCAGTACTTC. It specifies CASSFKWTGETQYF. The V and J genes are TRBV7-2 and TRBJ2-5; possible D gene TRBD2, 5 bases. The germline CDR1 and CDR2 sequences are SGHTA and FQGNSA. Trimming pared 3 bases from V and 5 bases from J, leaving 13 bases between. This CDR3 has 14 amino acids.

The rearrangement links TRBV11-2 to TRBJ1-1; D possibly corresponds to TRBD1 (6 bases). This CDR3 has 11 amino acids. V dropped 4 bases and J dropped 8 bases, with 8 bases sitting between them. CDR1 is SGHAT and CDR2 is FQNNGV in the germline V gene. The CDR3 loop is CASSYREEAFF. DNA for the CDR3: TGTGCCAGCAGCTACAGGGAAGAAGCTTTCTTT.

V gene TRBV11-1 combines with J gene TRBJ2-7; 11 bases match TRBD1. J gave up 1 base and V 4 bases, and 0 bases lay outside the gene matches. Germline CDR1 is SGHAT and CDR2 is FQDESV (reference sequence). There are 14 residues in the CDR3. CDR3 DNA sequence: TGTGCCAGCAGCTGGGACAGGGGGTCCTACGAGCAGTACTTC. It translates to CASSWDRGSYEQYF.

The V and J genes are TRBV4-1 and TRBJ2-1, with TRBD2 identical over 12 bases. Germline V gene sequence: CDR1 MGHRA, CDR2 YSYEKL. V lost 0 bases and J lost 1; bases outside the gene matches: 10. The CDR3 has 20 amino acids. CDR3 in amino acids: CASSQDTNDGLAGSYNEQFF. CDR3 nucleotides: TGCGCCAGCAGCCAAGATACAAACGACGGACTAGCGGGGTCCTACAATGAGCAGTTCTTC.

The V call is TRBV6-4, the J call TRBJ2-5; unclear D gene. CDR1 is MRHNA, CDR2 SNTAGT, per germline. This CDR3 has 8 residues. V was trimmed by 8 bases and J by 9 bases, leaving 4 bases between them. Here the CDR3 reads CASGSQYF. CDR3 nucleotides: TGTGCCAGCGGTTCCCAGTACTTC.

The chain employs TRBV19 and TRBJ2-3; 11 bases match TRBD2. The CDR3 is 18 amino acids. Germline V gene lookup returns CDR1 LNHDA and CDR2 SQIVND (reference sequence). V dropped 5 bases and J dropped 2; count of bases not matched to a gene: 12. CDR3 sequence (DNA): TGTGCCAGTAGTGTCCGCAACCCTAGCGGGAGGACCACAGATACGCAGTATTTT. Translation: CASSVRNPSGRTTDTQYF.

J is TRBJ2-1 and V is TRBV27; the match to TRBD2 covers 11 bases. V lost 5 bases, J lost 0 bases, and 6 bases stayed unmatched. CDR1 is MNHEY and CDR2 is SMNVEV in the germline V gene (reference sequence). This CDR3 has 17 residues. This CDR3 reads CASSRGTSGNSYNEQFF. CDR3 sequence (DNA): TGTGCCAGCAGTAGGGGGACTAGCGGAAACTCCTACAATGAGCAGTTCTTC.

This clone was detected a few times. The V call is TRBV7-3, the J call TRBJ2-3; D possibly uses TRBD1 or TRBD2 (6 bases each). CDR3 length: 14 residues. Germline V gene sequence: CDR1 SGHTA, CDR2 FQGTGA. Trimming took 4 bases from V and 4 from J, leaving 12 bases between them. The CDR3: CASSSLGGADTQYF. The CDR3, as DNA: TGTGCCAGCAGCTCGCTCGGGGGCGCAGATACGCAGTATTTT.

This clone was counted once. J is TRBJ1-1 and V is TRBV5-4; no firm D call. CDR1 is SGHNT and CDR2 is YYREEE in the germline V gene (reference sequence). Trimming left V 0 bases short and J 7 bases short, with 4 bases between. The CDR3 sequence is 11 residues long. The DNA of the CDR3 is TGTGCCAGCAGCTTGGGACTTGAAGCTTTCTTT. Its protein product is CASSLGLEAFF. Variable domain in full (rest from reference TRBV5-4 and TRBJ1-1): ETGVTQSPTHLIKTRGQQVTLRCSSQSGHNTVSWYQQALGQGPQFIFQYYREEENGRGNFPPRFSGLQFPNYSSELNVNALELDDSALYLCASSLGLEAFFGQGTRLTVV.

As concerns this clone: This specimen includes other DNA sequences encoding the same CDR3. The chain uses TRBV9 and TRBJ2-7; D is possibly TRBD2 (6 bases). V was pared by 0 bases and J by 4 bases, with 14 bases between. Germline CDR1 is SGDLS and CDR2 is YYNGEE. The CDR3 covers 15 residues. The CDR3 bases are TGTGCCAGCAGCGTAGGAGGTGGGGGGTCTTACGAGCAGTACTTC. It translates to CASSVGGGGSYEQYF. The full variable domain, completed using reference TRBV9 and TRBJ2-7, is DSGVTQTPKHLITATGQRVTLRCSPRSGDLSVYWYQQSLDQGLQFLIQYYNGEERAKGNILERFSAQQFPDLHSELNLSSLELGDSALYFCASSVGGGGSYEQYFGPGTRLTVT.

The V gene is TRBV7-3, the J gene TRBJ2-7; 12 bases fit TRBD2. Germline CDR1 and CDR2: SGHTA and FQGTGA. Trimming cost V 5 bases and J 4 bases; bases outside gene matches: 3. The CDR3 is 14 residues long. The CDR3 DNA sequence: TGTGCCAGCAGCCCGGGACTAGCGGGTTACGAGCAGTACTTC. Amino acid sequence: CASSPGLAGYEQYF.